Below are 18 T cell receptor beta chains sequenced from a single sample in a study of T cells after yellow fever vaccination. TCRdb processed the 5' RACE reads anew with MiXCR; each CDR3 protein has one entry. The repertoire includes about 120,000 distinct CDR3 sequences, nearly 15% of them detected once, and 40% to 45% sits in the top ten. The sample in question was CD8+ T cells sorted from PBMCs, obtained 5 days after the yellow fever booster vaccination. These receptors came from a man aged 18 to 29 who received the YFV17D yellow fever vaccine.

This clonotype was found a few times. The rearrangement links TRBV27 to TRBJ2-7, with a weak D call TRBD2 (5 bases). Trimming took 3 bases from V and 4 from J, leaving 13 bases between them. This CDR3 contains 14 residues. Germline CDR1 reads MNHEY; CDR2 reads SMNVEV (reference sequence). DNA for the CDR3: TGTGCCAGCAGTTTTGGGAGCGACTCGTACGAGCAGTACTTC. Encoded protein: CASSFGSDSYEQYF.

This clonotype was seen a few times. Its ends do not fully match the called genes, so a read error is possible. V and J are TRBV6-5 and TRBJ1-3; a possible D gene is TRBD1 (5 bases). The CDR3 consists of 13 residues. Germline V gene sequence: CDR1 MNHEY, CDR2 SVGAGI. CDR3 region: CASSFAFGLGVSF. CDR3 nucleotide sequence: TGTGCCAGCAGTTTCGCTTTTGGTCTGGGGGTTTCCTTT.

There are a few counts of this clonotype. V gene TRBV5-1 combines with J gene TRBJ2-7, with D perhaps matching TRBD1 (6 bases). The CDR3 has 15 residues. In germline, CDR1 is SGHRS, CDR2 YFSETQ. V was cut by 4 bases and J by 4 bases, with 18 bases left in between. The CDR3 region has the DNA TGCGCCAGCAGCCCGATCTACCAGGACAGTTACGAGCAGTACTTC. Translation gives CASSPIYQDSYEQYF.

This clonotype turned up a few times. This chain links TRBV12-3 or TRBV12-4 with TRBJ2-6, with D hard to call. Deletions cut 3 bases from V and 0 bases from J, with 6 bases between. This CDR3 comprises 15 residues. For the CDR3, the DNA is TGTGCCAGCAGTTTCGTGGCCTCTGGGGCCAACGTCCTGACTTTC. Translation: CASSFVASGANVLTF.

This chain joins TRBV20-1 and TRBJ1-5; TRBD1 matches at 9 bases. The CDR3 runs to 14 residues. The germline V gene encodes CDR1 DFQATT and CDR2 SNEGSKA (reference sequence). V shed 7 bases, J shed 4 bases, and the junction held 8 bases outside the gene matches. The CDR3 DNA follows: TGCAGTGAGGTTTACAGGGGGCCGAATCAGCCCCAGCATTTT. It encodes CSEVYRGPNQPQHF.

This sequence joins TRBV3-1 and TRBJ2-3, with D perhaps matching TRBD2 (5 bases). Germline CDR1 LGHDT, CDR2 YNNKEL (reference sequence). This CDR3 region has 15 residues. Trimming took off 1 base at V and 0 bases at J, with 8 bases between the two ends. The CDR3 sequence: CASSQGGKSTDTQYF. In nucleotides, the CDR3 is TGTGCCAGCAGCCAAGGAGGGAAAAGCACAGATACGCAGTATTTT.

Only a few counts were recorded for this clonotype. This chain uses TRBV5-6 with TRBJ2-2; 9 positions agree with TRBD1. There are 20 residues in the CDR3. V trimming: 1 base; J trimming: 4 bases; junction bases outside the gene matches: 17. Germline lookup yields CDR1 SGHDT and CDR2 YYEEEE. The CDR3 region has the DNA TGTGCCAGCAGCTTGTCTTCCGGACAGGGGACGGAGAGCGGCACCGGGGAGCTGTTTTTT. It translates to CASSLSSGQGTESGTGELFF.

The J gene is TRBJ2-7, the V gene TRBV11-2; D is possibly TRBD1 (5 bases). The CDR3 consists of 12 residues. V was shortened by 5 bases and J by 3 bases, with 8 bases between the two germline ends. In germline, CDR1 is SGHAT, CDR2 FQNNGV. CDR3 bases: TGTGCCAGCAGCACAGACAGCTACGAGCAGTACTTC. Translating it yields CASSTDSYEQYF.

This clonotype was observed a handful of times. The chain carries TRBV5-4 and TRBJ1-3; unclear D gene. The V gene lost 4 bases and the J gene lost 0 bases, with 8 bases spanning the gap. CDR1 is SGHNT and CDR2 is YYREEE in the germline V gene (reference sequence). The CDR3 contains 14 residues. CDR3 sequence: CASSGSFSGNTIYF. CDR3 in DNA: TGTGCCAGCAGCGGTTCCTTCTCTGGAAACACCATATATTTT. Full variable domain (missing parts from reference TRBV5-4 and TRBJ1-3): ETGVTQSPTHLIKTRGQQVTLRCSSQSGHNTVSWYQQALGQGPQFIFQYYREEENGRGNFPPRFSGLQFPNYSSELNVNALELDDSALYLCASSGSFSGNTIYFGEGSWLTVV.

This clonotype was counted a few times. This chain uses TRBV4-3 with TRBJ1-4; D gene ambiguous. V lost 2 bases, J lost 5 bases, and 9 bases lay in between. The CDR3 spans 14 residues. In germline, CDR1 is LGHNA, CDR2 YSLEER. For the CDR3, the DNA is TGCGCCAGCAGCCAAAACACGGAAAATGAAAAACTGTTTTTT. This sequence encodes CASSQNTENEKLFF.

Only a few counts were recorded for this clonotype. The chain carries TRBV5-1 and TRBJ2-3, with 7 bases fitting TRBD2. Germline V lookup: CDR1 SGHRS, CDR2 YFSETQ. V trimming: 5 bases; J trimming: 4 bases; junction bases outside the gene matches: 4. The CDR3 is made up of 13 amino acids. CDR3 in DNA: TGCGCCAGCAGGGGGGGGGGACCAGATACGCAGTATTTT. It encodes CASRGGGPDTQYF.

The rearrangement joins TRBV5-1 to TRBJ2-7, with 9 nucleotides matching TRBD2. V shed 3 bases, J shed 0 bases, and the junction held 4 bases outside the gene matches. This CDR3 region has 15 residues. Per the germline V gene, CDR1 is SGHRS and CDR2 is YFSETQ. This CDR3 is CASSSGLASSYEQYF. CDR3 nucleotides: TGCGCCAGCAGCTCCGGACTAGCGTCCTCCTACGAGCAGTACTTC. Variable domain in full (rest from reference TRBV5-1 and TRBJ2-7): KAGVTQTPRYLIKTRGQQVTLSCSPISGHRSVSWYQQTPGQGLQFLFEYFSETQRNKGNFPGRFSGRQFSNSRSEMNVSTLELGDSALYLCASSSGLASSYEQYFGPGTRLTVT.

This clonotype was observed a few times. The J gene is TRBJ2-7, the V gene TRBV3-2; whether TRBD1, the table's D call, matches the DNA was not checked. TRBV3-2 is reported as a pseudogene. The CDR3 is 15 residues long. The CDR3 DNA sequence: TGTGCCAGCAGCCAACAGGGATCCGGCCTACACGAGCAGTACGTC. Translation: CASSQQGSGLHEQYV.

This clonotype has more than one count but fewer than ten. The rearrangement links TRBV7-2 to TRBJ2-3; 9 bases align to TRBD2. CDR1 is SGHTA, CDR2 FQGNSA, per germline. The CDR3 is 18 residues long. V gave up 1 base and J gave up 0 bases; unmatched junction bases: 8. The CDR3 nucleotides are TGTGCCAGCAGCTTAGGGCTAGCGGGGCTTACTAGCACAGATACGCAGTATTTT. This encodes CASSLGLAGLTSTDTQYF.

The rearrangement links TRBV5-1 to TRBJ2-1, with D possibly called TRBD1 or TRBD2 (5 bases each). CDR1 SGHRS and CDR2 YFSETQ come from the germline V gene. The CDR3 spans 14 residues. The V and J ends lost 4 bases and 5 bases respectively, with 13 bases between them. CDR3 sequence (DNA): TGCGCCAGCAGCACCGGGACGGGGAACAATGAGCAGTTCTTC. Protein product: CASSTGTGNNEQFF.

This clonotype was seen repeatedly, ten times or more. This chain's CDR3 is CASSPTGFGSYEQYV. The CDR3 DNA reads TGTGCCAGCAGCCCCACAGGGTTCGGGTCCTACGAGCAGTACGTC. The V and J genes are TRBV2 and TRBJ2-7, with D tentatively TRBD1 (6 bases). The germline CDR1 and CDR2 sequences are SNHLY and FYNNEI. The V end lost 6 bases, the J end lost 1 base, and 16 bases lay between the germline ends. The CDR3 has 15 residues.

This clonotype was detected a few times. The chain joins TRBV7-2 to TRBJ1-3; the D is unclear. V gave up 5 bases and J gave up 0 bases, with 17 bases separating them. Germline lookup yields CDR1 SGHTA and CDR2 FQGNSA. The CDR3 runs to 17 residues. This CDR3 reads CASSPRSSTVSGNTIYF. The CDR3 DNA is TGTGCCAGCAGCCCCCGTTCCTCGACGGTCTCTGGAAACACCATATATTTT.

The V and J genes are TRBV2 and TRBJ2-6; D remains ambiguous. CDR1 SNHLY and CDR2 FYNNEI come from the germline V gene. This CDR3 comprises 17 residues. Trimming pared 0 bases from V and 4 bases from J, leaving 13 bases between. CDR3 amino acids: CASSEAGFLSGANVLTF. The CDR3 coding sequence is TGTGCCAGCAGTGAAGCAGGGTTTCTAAGCGGGGCCAACGTCCTGACTTTC.